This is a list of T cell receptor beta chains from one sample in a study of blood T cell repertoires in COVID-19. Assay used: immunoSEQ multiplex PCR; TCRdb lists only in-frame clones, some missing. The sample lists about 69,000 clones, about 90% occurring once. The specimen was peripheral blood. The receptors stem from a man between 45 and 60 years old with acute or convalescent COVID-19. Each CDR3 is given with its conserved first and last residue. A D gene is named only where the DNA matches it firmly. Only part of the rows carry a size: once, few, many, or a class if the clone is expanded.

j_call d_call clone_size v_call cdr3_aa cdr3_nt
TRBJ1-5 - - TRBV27 CASSLTENQPQHF TGTGCCAGCAGTTTGACAGAGAATCAGCCCCAGCATTTT
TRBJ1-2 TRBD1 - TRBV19 CASRPRDRDTNYGYTF TGTGCCAGCAGACCGAGGGACAGGGACACTAACTATGGCTACACCTTC
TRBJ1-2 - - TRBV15 CATSRDTNRGQINYGYTF TGTGCCACCAGCAGAGATACGAACCGAGGCCAGATTAACTATGGCTACACCTTC
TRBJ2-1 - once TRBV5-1 CASRDAGIEQFF TGCGCCAGCAGAGACGCCGGGATTGAGCAGTTCTTC
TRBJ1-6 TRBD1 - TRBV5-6 CASSFGQGVNGSPLHF TGTGCCAGCAGCTTTGGACAGGGGGTAAACGGATCACCCCTCCACTTT
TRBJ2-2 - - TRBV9 CASSVDPSGTGELFF TGTGCCAGCAGCGTAGACCCCTCGGGGACCGGGGAGCTGTTTTTT
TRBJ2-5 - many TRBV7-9 CASSFQGTATATQYF TGTGCCAGCAGCTTTCAGGGGACCGCGACGGCGACCCAGTACTTC
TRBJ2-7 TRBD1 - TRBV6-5 CASSYSGTVNYEQYF TGTGCCAGCAGTTACTCCGGGACAGTTAACTACGAGCAGTACTTC
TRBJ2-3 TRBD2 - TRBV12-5 CASGPPGLAGGSTDTQYF TGTGCTAGTGGACCCCCGGGACTAGCGGGAGGGAGCACAGATACGCAGTATTTT
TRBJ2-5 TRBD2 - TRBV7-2 CASSSGRGGTETQYF TGTGCCAGCAGCTCCGGGCGGGGGGGCACAGAGACCCAGTACTTC
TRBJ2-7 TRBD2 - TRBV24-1 CATSDAPGSGTYEQYF TGTGCCACCAGTGACGCCCCGGGCAGCGGGACCTACGAGCAGTACTTC
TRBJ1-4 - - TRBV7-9 CASSFEQGLWTNEKLFF TGTGCCAGCAGCTTTGAGCAGGGATTATGGACTAATGAAAAACTGTTTTTT
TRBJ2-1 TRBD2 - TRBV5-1 CASMREGVNEQFF TGCGCCAGCATGAGGGAGGGAGTGAATGAGCAGTTCTTC
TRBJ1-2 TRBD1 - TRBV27 CASSFYRGHYGYTF TGTGCCAGCAGTTTCTACAGGGGTCATTATGGCTACACCTTC
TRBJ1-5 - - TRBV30 CAWSEAGYSNQPQHF TGTGCCTGGAGTGAAGCCGGGTATAGCAATCAGCCCCAGCATTTT
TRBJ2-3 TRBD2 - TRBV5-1 CASSSNPTSGTDTQYF TGCGCCAGTTCGTCAAACCCGACTAGCGGGACAGATACGCAGTATTTT
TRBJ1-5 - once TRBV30 CAWSLYSNQPQHF TGTGCCTGGAGCCTTTATAGCAATCAGCCCCAGCATTTT
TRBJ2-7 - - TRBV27 CASSLSRGAYEQYF TGTGCCAGCAGTTTATCCAGGGGCGCCTACGAGCAGTACTTC
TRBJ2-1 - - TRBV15 CATSRDDRGANEQFF TGTGCCACCAGCAGAGATGACCGGGGGGCGAATGAGCAGTTCTTC
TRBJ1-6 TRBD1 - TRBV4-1 CASSQLPGQGDSPLHF TGCGCCAGCAGCCAACTTCCGGGACAGGGGGATTCACCCCTCCACTTT
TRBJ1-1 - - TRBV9 CASSAELRDTEAFF TGTGCCAGCAGCGCAGAACTCAGGGACACTGAAGCTTTCTTT
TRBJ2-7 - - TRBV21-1 CASSKGNRRASYEQYF TGTGCCAGCAGCAAAGGTAACAGGCGAGCATCCTACGAGCAGTACTTC
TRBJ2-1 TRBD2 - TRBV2 CASSERSAGGGNEQFF TGTGCCAGCAGTGAAAGGTCAGCGGGAGGGGGAAATGAGCAGTTCTTC
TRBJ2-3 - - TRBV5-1 CASSLMSTDTQYF TGCGCCAGCAGCCTAATGAGCACAGATACGCAGTATTTT
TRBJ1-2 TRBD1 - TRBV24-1 CATIGSPKGQGYGYTF TGTGCCACCATAGGAAGCCCAAAGGGACAGGGCTATGGCTACACCTTC
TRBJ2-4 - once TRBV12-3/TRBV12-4 CASSSQRWDIQYF TGTGCCAGCAGTTCTCAGCGGTGGGACATTCAGTACTTC
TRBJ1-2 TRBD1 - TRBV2 CASSELRQGGYGYTF TGTGCCAGCAGTGAATTGCGACAGGGGGGTTATGGCTACACCTTC
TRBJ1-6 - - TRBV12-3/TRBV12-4 CASSLFNNSPLHF TGTGCCAGCAGCCTTTTTAATAATTCACCCCTCCACTTT